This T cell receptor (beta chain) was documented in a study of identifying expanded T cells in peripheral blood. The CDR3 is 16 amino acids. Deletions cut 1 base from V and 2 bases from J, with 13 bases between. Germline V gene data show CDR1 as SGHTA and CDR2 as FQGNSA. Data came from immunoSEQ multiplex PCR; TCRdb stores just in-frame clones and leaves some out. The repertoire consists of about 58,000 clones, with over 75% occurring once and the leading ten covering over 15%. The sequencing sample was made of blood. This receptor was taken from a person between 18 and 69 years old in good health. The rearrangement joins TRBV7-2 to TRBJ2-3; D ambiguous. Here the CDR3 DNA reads TGTGCCAGCAGCTTAGTGTTTGGTGGCCCCACAGATACGCAGTATTTT. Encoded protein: CASSLVFGGPTDTQYF.